These T cell receptor beta chains were read from a single sample in a study of blood T cell repertoires in COVID-19. Libraries were prepared by immunoSEQ multiplex PCR; TCRdb keeps only in-frame clonotypes and omits some of them. The table has 150,000 to 200,000 clones, 88% seen once. Material for sequencing was PBMCs or T cells enriched from blood (not recorded which). The receptors were sampled from a woman younger than 35 who had recovered from COVID-19. Each CDR3 is given with its conserved first and last residue. A D gene is named only where the DNA matches it firmly. Clone size is stated in some rows and not others, as once, few, many or a class when expanded.

v_call: TRBV24-1; clone_size: -; d_call: TRBD2; j_call: TRBJ2-1; cdr3_nt: TGTGCCACCAGTGATTCTCCGGGGAGGGATGGATACAATGAGCAGTTCTTC; cdr3_aa: CATSDSPGRDGYNEQFF
v_call: TRBV28; clone_size: -; d_call: TRBD1; j_call: TRBJ1-4; cdr3_nt: TGTGCCAGCAGTCCGGGACAGGGTGGGGAAAAACTGTTTTTT; cdr3_aa: CASSPGQGGEKLFF
v_call: TRBV19; clone_size: -; d_call: -; j_call: TRBJ2-6; cdr3_nt: TGTGCCAGTAGTACCAATTCTGGGGCCAACGTCCTGACTTTC; cdr3_aa: CASSTNSGANVLTF
v_call: TRBV7-9; clone_size: -; d_call: -; j_call: TRBJ2-1; cdr3_nt: TGTGCCAGCAGTCCAGAACGAGGCTCCTACAATGAGCAGTTCTTC; cdr3_aa: CASSPERGSYNEQFF
v_call: TRBV19; clone_size: -; d_call: -; j_call: TRBJ2-4; cdr3_nt: TGTGCCAGTATAGCCACGGGTGCCAAAAACATTCAGTACTTC; cdr3_aa: CASIATGAKNIQYF
v_call: TRBV5-4; clone_size: -; d_call: TRBD2; j_call: TRBJ2-3; cdr3_nt: TGTGCCAGCAGCTCGGGGACTAGCGGGGGGACAGATACGCAGTATTTT; cdr3_aa: CASSSGTSGGTDTQYF
v_call: TRBV7-6; clone_size: -; d_call: -; j_call: TRBJ2-2; cdr3_nt: TGTGCCAGCAGCTCCACATCGGGCACCGGGGAGCTGTTTTTT; cdr3_aa: CASSSTSGTGELFF
v_call: TRBV10-2; clone_size: -; d_call: TRBD2; j_call: TRBJ2-7; cdr3_nt: TGCGCCAGCAGTGAGTCGATTATCGTGGGGGAGGGGAACGAGCAGTACTTC; cdr3_aa: CASSESIIVGEGNEQYF
v_call: TRBV27; clone_size: -; d_call: -; j_call: TRBJ1-5; cdr3_nt: TGTGCCAGCAGTTTATGGCTTAATCAGCCCCAGCATTTT; cdr3_aa: CASSLWLNQPQHF
v_call: TRBV2; clone_size: few; d_call: TRBD1; j_call: TRBJ1-1; cdr3_nt: TGTGCCAGCAGGGGACAGGCAGGTGACACTGAAGCTTTCTTT; cdr3_aa: CASRGQAGDTEAFF
v_call: TRBV7-2; clone_size: -; d_call: -; j_call: TRBJ2-7; cdr3_nt: TGTGCCAGCAGCGGAGAAATAAGCTCCTACGAGCAGTACTTC; cdr3_aa: CASSGEISSYEQYF
v_call: TRBV28; clone_size: many; d_call: TRBD1; j_call: TRBJ1-2; cdr3_nt: TGTGCCAGCATCCTAGGTGGGACAGGGGGCGACTATGGCTACACCTTC; cdr3_aa: CASILGGTGGDYGYTF
v_call: TRBV18; clone_size: few; d_call: TRBD1; j_call: TRBJ2-7; cdr3_nt: TGTGCCAGCCATCCGGGACAGGGGATGAGCGAGCAGTACTTC; cdr3_aa: CASHPGQGMSEQYF
v_call: TRBV6-2/TRBV6-3; clone_size: -; d_call: TRBD1; j_call: TRBJ1-6; cdr3_nt: TGTGCCAGCAGTTACGGGACAGGGGAAGCATCACCCCTCCACTTT; cdr3_aa: CASSYGTGEASPLHF
v_call: TRBV7-3; clone_size: -; d_call: TRBD2; j_call: TRBJ2-1; cdr3_nt: TGTGCCAGCAGCCGCGGGGGACTAGCGGGATCCTACAATGAGCAGTTCTTC; cdr3_aa: CASSRGGLAGSYNEQFF
v_call: TRBV2; clone_size: -; d_call: TRBD1; j_call: TRBJ1-1; cdr3_nt: TGTGCCAGCAGTGTACAGGGGGCCGATCCCGCTGAAGCTTTCTTT; cdr3_aa: CASSVQGADPAEAFF
v_call: TRBV24-1; clone_size: -; d_call: -; j_call: TRBJ1-5; cdr3_nt: TGTGCCACCAGTAGGTCGGGGGGGACTCAGCATTTT; cdr3_aa: CATSRSGGTQHF
v_call: TRBV4-2; clone_size: once; d_call: -; j_call: TRBJ2-1; cdr3_nt: TGTGCCAGCAGCCAAGTGGGCAACGAGCAGTTCTTC; cdr3_aa: CASSQVGNEQFF
v_call: TRBV2; clone_size: -; d_call: TRBD2; j_call: TRBJ2-7; cdr3_nt: TGTGCCAGCAGCCCCAGAGCCCTGGGACTAGCGGCGTCCGAGCAGTACTTC; cdr3_aa: CASSPRALGLAASEQYF